This TCR beta chain is from a study of cytomegalovirus exposure and HLA in healthy donors. The overall study: The roughly 700 first-cohort repertoires shared a platform with the 120 validation repertoires, as reported in a later analysis.

Libraries were prepared by immunoSEQ multiplex PCR; TCRdb keeps only in-frame clonotypes and omits some of them. This sample carries about 160,000 clones, roughly 84% of them seen once, and the ten largest clones take roughly a tenth. The CDR3 loop spans 17 amino acids. Trimming removed 2 bases from V and 4 bases from J; junction bases left unmatched: 8. Germline-derived CDR1 and CDR2 are MDHEN and SYDVKM. As for this clone: Its antigen is not known.

Overall study findings and caveats: Among TCR beta chains, those listed as cytomegalovirus-associated numbered around 160.

The rearrangement uses TRBV28 and TRBJ2-3, with 11 bases fitting TRBD2. The clonotype was recovered from a man between 25 and 39 years old in good health and CMV-seropositive. The sequenced sample was PBMCs. The CDR3, as DNA: TGTGCCAGCAGTTTAGGCACTAGCGGGAGTGGGGCAGATACGCAGTATTTT. This translates into CASSLGTSGSGADTQYF. Variable domain in full (rest from reference TRBV28 and TRBJ2-3): DVKVTQSSRYLVKRTGEKVFLECVQDMDHENMFWYRQDPGLGLRLIYFSYDVKMKEKGDIPEGYSVSREKKERFSLILESASTNQTSMYLCASSLGTSGSGADTQYFGPGTRLTVL.